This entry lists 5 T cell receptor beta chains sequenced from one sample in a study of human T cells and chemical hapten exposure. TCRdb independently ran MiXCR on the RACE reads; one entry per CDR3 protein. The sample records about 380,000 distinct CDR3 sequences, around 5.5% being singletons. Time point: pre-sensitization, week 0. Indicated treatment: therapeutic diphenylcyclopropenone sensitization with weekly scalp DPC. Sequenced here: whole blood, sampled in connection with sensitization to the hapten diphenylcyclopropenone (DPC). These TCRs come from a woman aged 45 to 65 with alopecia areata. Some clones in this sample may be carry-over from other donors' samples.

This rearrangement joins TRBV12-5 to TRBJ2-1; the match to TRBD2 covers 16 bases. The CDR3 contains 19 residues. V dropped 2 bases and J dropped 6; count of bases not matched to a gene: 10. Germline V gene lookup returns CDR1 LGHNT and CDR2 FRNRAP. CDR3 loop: CASGLFSGTSGGAINEQFF. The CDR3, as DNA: TGTGCTAGTGGTTTGTTTTCCGGGACTAGCGGGGGGGCCATCAATGAGCAGTTCTTC.

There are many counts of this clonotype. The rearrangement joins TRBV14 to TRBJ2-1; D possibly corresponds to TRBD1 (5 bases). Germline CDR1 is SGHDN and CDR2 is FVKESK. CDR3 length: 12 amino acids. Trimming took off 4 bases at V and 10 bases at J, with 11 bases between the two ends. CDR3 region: CASSRGIEEQFF. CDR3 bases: TGTGCCAGCAGCCGGGGCATTGAGGAGCAGTTCTTC. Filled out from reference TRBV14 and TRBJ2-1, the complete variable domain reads EAGVTQFPSHSVIEKGQTVTLRCDPISGHDNLYWYRRVMGKEIKFLLHFVKESKQDESGMPNNRFLAERTGGTYSTLKVQPAELEDSGVYFCASSRGIEEQFFGPGTRLTVL.

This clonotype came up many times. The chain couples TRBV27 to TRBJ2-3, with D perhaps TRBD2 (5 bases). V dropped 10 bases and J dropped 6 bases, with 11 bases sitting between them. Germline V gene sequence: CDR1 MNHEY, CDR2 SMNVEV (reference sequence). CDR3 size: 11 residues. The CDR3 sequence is CATMRGDTQYF. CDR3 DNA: TGTGCCACTATGAGAGGGGATACGCAGTATTTT.

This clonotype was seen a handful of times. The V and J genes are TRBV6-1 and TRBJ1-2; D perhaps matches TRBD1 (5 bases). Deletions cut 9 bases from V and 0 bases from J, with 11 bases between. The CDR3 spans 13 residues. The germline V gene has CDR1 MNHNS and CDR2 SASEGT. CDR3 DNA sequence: TGTGCCAGTAAACGGACAACTAACTATGGCTACACCTTC. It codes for CASKRTTNYGYTF.

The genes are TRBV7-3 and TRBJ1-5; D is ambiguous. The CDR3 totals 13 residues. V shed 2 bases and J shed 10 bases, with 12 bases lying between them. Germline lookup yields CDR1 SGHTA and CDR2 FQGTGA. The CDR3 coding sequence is TGTGCCAGCAGCTTAGACGTAATGGATCCCCAGCATTTT. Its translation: CASSLDVMDPQHF.